Presented here are 17 T cell receptor beta chains from one specimen sequenced in a study of T cells after yellow fever vaccination (dated by TCRdb to the late 2010s). Read against the paper, the sample's treatment or condition label means: live attenuated yellow fever vaccine strain. Libraries were built with 5' RACE. For sequencing, an Illumina NovaSeq 6000 was employed. The public reads were run again by TCRdb, first through fastp at Q25 and then through MiXCR, and only productive beta chains were kept. CDR3 protein duplicates are merged, each entry listing the most common genes and DNA. Counted in this sample were 250,000 or so distinct CDR3 sequences; 3.6% of them appeared once. The top ten hold under 20% of the sample. The material sequenced was PBMCs, taken 15 days after the yellow fever booster vaccination. The receptors here all came from a young man who received the YFV17D yellow fever vaccine.

In this sample, this clonotype turned up many times. The chain recombines TRBV14 with TRBJ2-7; possibly TRBD1 or TRBD2 for D (5 bases each). The germline CDR1 and CDR2 sequences are SGHDN and FVKESK. The CDR3 length is 13 residues. V lost 4 bases to trimming and J lost 2 bases, with 9 bases between them. CDR3 in amino acids: CASSREGPYEQYV. The CDR3 nucleotides are TGTGCCAGCAGCCGTGAGGGGCCCTACGAGCAGTACGTC.

This clonotype showed up many times. The chain links TRBV7-3 to TRBJ1-1; no firm D call. V dropped 2 bases and J dropped 5 bases, with 9 bases sitting between them. Germline V lookup: CDR1 SGHTA, CDR2 FQGTGA. This CDR3 region has 13 residues. The CDR3: CASSLGSGTEAFF. The CDR3 region has the DNA TGTGCCAGCAGCTTAGGGAGTGGGACTGAAGCTTTCTTT.

This clonotype was seen a few times. The chain links TRBV7-8 to TRBJ1-5; a weak D match, TRBD1 (5 bases). The CDR3 loop spans 15 amino acids. Germline assignment: CDR1 SGHVS and CDR2 FQNEAQ. V was clipped by 4 bases and J by 3 bases, with 13 bases between them. CDR3 sequence: CASSSFGGFNQPQHF. Written as DNA, the CDR3 is TGTGCCAGCAGCTCCTTTGGGGGATTCAATCAGCCCCAGCATTTT.

This clonotype was observed at least ten times. The rearrangement uses TRBV5-1 and TRBJ1-1; 8 bases line up with TRBD1. The CDR3 spans 13 residues. CDR1 and CDR2 from the germline V gene are SGHRS and YFSETQ. V shed 7 bases and J 8 bases; nucleotides not matched to a gene: 10. CDR3 residues: CASVYDQGAEAFF. The CDR3 DNA follows: TGCGCCAGCGTATACGACCAGGGGGCGGAAGCTTTCTTT.

This clonotype was counted at least ten times. V gene TRBV5-1 combines with J gene TRBJ2-2; TRBD1 matches at 9 bases. CDR1 is SGHRS and CDR2 is YFSETQ in the germline V gene. This CDR3 comprises 16 residues. The J segment lost 3 bases and the V segment lost 4 bases, leaving 7 bases of the junction unmatched. The CDR3 sequence is CASSPGTGLDTGELFF. Written as DNA, the CDR3 is TGCGCCAGCAGCCCCGGGACAGGGTTGGACACCGGGGAGCTGTTTTTT.

Concerning this clonotype itself: It differs at one base from a far larger clone, so likely a read error. The chain combines TRBV5-1 with TRBJ1-5; no firm D call. This CDR3 is 13 amino acids long. CDR1 and CDR2 from the germline V gene are SGHRS and YFSETQ. In DNA form, the CDR3 reads TGCGCCAGCAGCTTAACAGTGAACCAGCCCCGGCATTTT. Its protein is CASSLTVNQPRHF.

This clonotype was counted at least ten times. V is TRBV10-3 and J is TRBJ1-5; 7 nucleotides match TRBD1. V shed 3 bases, J shed 4 bases, and the junction held 3 bases outside the gene matches. Germline CDR1 ENHRY, CDR2 SYGVKD. This CDR3 comprises 14 residues. The CDR3 reads CAISEQGFNQPQHF. The CDR3 nucleotides are TGTGCCATCAGTGAACAGGGGTTTAATCAGCCCCAGCATTTT.

This clonotype was counted ten times or more. This chain connects TRBV6-5 to TRBJ2-3; D is undetermined. The CDR3 covers 17 residues. Germline V lookup: CDR1 MNHEY, CDR2 SVGAGI. Trimming pared 0 bases from V and 0 bases from J, leaving 13 bases between. The CDR3 nucleotides are TGTGCCAGCAGTTACTCGGGATACATGGGAAGCACAGATACGCAGTATTTT. It encodes CASSYSGYMGSTDTQYF.

This clonotype showed up many times. The gene calls are TRBV7-2 and TRBJ1-3; D perhaps matches TRBD1 (6 bases). The CDR3 loop spans 14 amino acids. V lost 6 bases and J 6 bases, leaving 15 bases between the germline ends. Germline V CDR1 and CDR2: SGHTA, FQGNSA. CDR3 sequence reads: CASSPPGHLNTIYF. CDR3 DNA: TGTGCCAGCAGTCCCCCGGGACACTTAAACACCATATATTTT.

This clonotype has a count of ten or more. The chain employs TRBV2 and TRBJ2-5; D possibly matches TRBD1 or TRBD2 (6 bases each). The CDR3 has 14 residues. The V and J ends lost 10 bases and 4 bases respectively, with 19 bases between them. Per germline, CDR1 SNHLY and CDR2 FYNNEI. CDR3 nucleotide sequence: TGTGCCACCGGACGCGTGAGGGGGGCAGAGACCCAGTACTTC. Its protein product is CATGRVRGAETQYF. Based on the CDR3 plus reference TRBV2 and TRBJ2-5, the full variable domain is EPEVTQTPSHQVTQMGQEVILRCVPISNHLYFYWYRQILGQKVEFLVSFYNNEISEKSEIFDDQFSVERPDGSNFTLKIRSTKLEDSAMYFCATGRVRGAETQYFGPGTRLLVL.

This clonotype appeared a few times. The chain couples TRBV7-9 to TRBJ1-1; D not resolved. Germline loops: CDR1 SEHNR, CDR2 FQNEAQ (reference sequence). The germline V and J ends were trimmed by 1 base and 10 bases, with 10 bases remaining between them. This CDR3 comprises 12 residues. The CDR3 bases are TGTGCCAGCAGCTTAGATCGGGGTCCAGCTTTCTTT. Translating it yields CASSLDRGPAFF.

Only one count was recorded for this clonotype. This clone may be a read error of a much larger clone one base away. This chain joins TRBV5-4 and TRBJ2-3; perhaps TRBD2 as D (7 bases). The CDR3 spans 15 residues. V gave up 4 bases and J gave up 6 bases, with 18 bases separating them. CDR1 and CDR2 (germline): SGHNT, YYREEE (reference sequence). CDR3: CASSTGTCGGDTQYF. The DNA of the CDR3 is TGTGCCAGCAGCACAGGGACTTGCGGGGGCGATACGCAGTATTTT.

This clonotype has a count of ten or more. The chain joins TRBV11-2 to TRBJ1-6, with unresolved D. CDR3 length: 14 amino acids. The V end was cut by 1 base, the J end by 10 bases, with 11 bases between. CDR1 is SGHAT, CDR2 FQNNGV, per germline. CDR3 in DNA: TGTGCCAGCAGCTTAGGCGCCCTCCTATCACCCCTCCACTTT. It codes for CASSLGALLSPLHF.

This clonotype appeared many times. The V call is TRBV7-9, the J call TRBJ2-1; D unclear. Germline assignment: CDR1 SEHNR and CDR2 FQNEAQ (reference sequence). With 2 bases removed from V and 5 bases from J, the gap between germline ends came to 10 bases. The CDR3 extends over 14 amino acids. The CDR3 protein is CASSLSHLDNEQFF. Written as DNA, the CDR3 is TGTGCCAGCAGCTTATCACATCTCGACAATGAGCAGTTCTTC.

This clonotype was counted ten times or more. The chain recombines TRBV7-9 with TRBJ1-4; the D is unclear. Looked up from germline, CDR1 is SEHNR and CDR2 is FQNEAQ (reference sequence). This CDR3 spans 13 amino acids. V was cut by 8 bases and J by 8 bases, with 15 bases left in between. CDR3 in DNA: TGTGCCAGCGGTGGCATTTTATCCGAAAAACTGTTTTTT. Translation: CASGGILSEKLFF.

At least ten counts were recorded for this clonotype. The V gene is TRBV4-2, the J gene TRBJ2-1, with 11 bases identical to TRBD2. The CDR3 covers 16 residues. Trimming took 0 bases from V and 6 from J; bases not matched to a gene: 4. The germline gives CDR1 LGHNA, CDR2 YNFKEQ. In DNA form, the CDR3 reads TGTGCCAGCAGCCAAGAGCCCGGGACTAGCGGCAATGAGCAGTTCTTC. This sequence encodes CASSQEPGTSGNEQFF.

This clonotype was seen at least ten times. The chain employs TRBV7-9 and TRBJ2-7; D is uncertain. V lost 2 bases to trimming and J lost 4 bases, with 12 bases between them. From germline, CDR1 is SEHNR and CDR2 FQNEAQ (reference sequence). The CDR3 runs to 14 residues. This CDR3 is CASSLSTQPYEQYV. The CDR3 coding sequence is TGTGCCAGCAGCTTATCAACGCAGCCTTACGAGCAGTACGTC.